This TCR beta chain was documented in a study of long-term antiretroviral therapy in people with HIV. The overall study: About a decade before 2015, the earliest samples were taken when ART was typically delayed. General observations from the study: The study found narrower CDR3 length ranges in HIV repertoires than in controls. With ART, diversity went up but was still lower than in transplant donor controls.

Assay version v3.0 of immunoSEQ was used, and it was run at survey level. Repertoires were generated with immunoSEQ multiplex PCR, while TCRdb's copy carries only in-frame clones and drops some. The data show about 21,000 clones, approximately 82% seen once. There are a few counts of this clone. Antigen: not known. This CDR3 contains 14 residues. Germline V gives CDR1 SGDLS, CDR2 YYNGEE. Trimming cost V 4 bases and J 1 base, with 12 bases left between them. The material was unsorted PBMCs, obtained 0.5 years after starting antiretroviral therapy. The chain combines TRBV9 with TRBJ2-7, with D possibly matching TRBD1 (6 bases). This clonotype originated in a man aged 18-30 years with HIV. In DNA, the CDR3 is TGTGCCAGCAGCCCCCGGACAGATTCCTACGAGCAGTACTTC. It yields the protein CASSPRTDSYEQYF.